These T cell receptor beta chains were read from a single sample in a study of cytomegalovirus exposure and HLA in healthy donors. Assay: immunoSEQ multiplex PCR; the TCRdb copy retains only in-frame clones and omits some. In the table there are roughly 250,000 clones, around 91% of which are singletons. The sequenced sample consisted of PBMCs. These receptors were obtained from a woman younger than 35 in good health and CMV-seronegative. CDR3s include the opening cysteine and the closing phenylalanine or tryptophan. The D gene is left open where the match is weak. Not every row has a clone size; where given, it reads once, few, many or a size class.

J gene: TRBJ1-2; D gene: TRBD1; CDR3 length: 15; clone size: NA; V gene: TRBV2; CDR3 protein: CASRATGGLGYGYTF; CDR3 DNA: TGTGCCAGCAGGGCTACAGGGGGCTTGGGCTATGGCTACACCTTC
J gene: TRBJ2-7; D gene: TRBD2; CDR3 length: 15; clone size: NA; V gene: TRBV7-2; CDR3 protein: CASSLTAGGSYEQYF; CDR3 DNA: TGTGCCAGCAGCTTAACCGCGGGAGGCTCCTACGAGCAGTACTTC
J gene: TRBJ2-7; D gene: TRBD1; CDR3 length: 14; clone size: NA; V gene: TRBV27; CDR3 protein: CASSPGDRAYEQYF; CDR3 DNA: TGTGCCAGCAGTCCCGGCGACAGGGCCTACGAGCAGTACTTC
J gene: TRBJ1-1; D gene: TRBD1; CDR3 length: 16; clone size: NA; V gene: TRBV28; CDR3 protein: CASSDGTGPWDTEAFF; CDR3 DNA: TGTGCCAGCAGTGATGGGACAGGGCCCTGGGACACTGAAGCTTTCTTT
J gene: TRBJ1-5; D gene: NA; CDR3 length: 15; clone size: NA; V gene: TRBV10-2; CDR3 protein: CASSEEADSNQPQHF; CDR3 DNA: TGCGCCAGCAGTGAGGAGGCAGATAGCAATCAGCCCCAGCATTTT
J gene: TRBJ2-1; D gene: TRBD2; CDR3 length: 16; clone size: once; V gene: TRBV6-1; CDR3 protein: CASSELGLEGGNEQFF; CDR3 DNA: TGTGCCAGCAGTGAATTGGGACTAGAGGGGGGCAATGAGCAGTTCTTC
J gene: TRBJ1-6; D gene: NA; CDR3 length: 17; clone size: NA; V gene: TRBV27; CDR3 protein: CASTPIPTGLGNSPLHF; CDR3 DNA: TGTGCCAGCACCCCAATTCCCACAGGGCTTGGAAATTCACCCCTCCACTTT
J gene: TRBJ1-4; D gene: NA; CDR3 length: 15; clone size: NA; V gene: TRBV11-2; CDR3 protein: CASSLEAVVNEKLFF; CDR3 DNA: TGTGCCAGCAGCTTAGAGGCAGTGGTTAATGAAAAACTGTTTTTT
J gene: TRBJ2-1; D gene: TRBD1; CDR3 length: 13; clone size: once; V gene: TRBV10-1; CDR3 protein: CASSPGQGNEQFF; CDR3 DNA: TGCGCCAGCAGTCCGGGACAGGGCAATGAGCAGTTCTTC
J gene: TRBJ1-1; D gene: NA; CDR3 length: 13; clone size: NA; V gene: TRBV7-2; CDR3 protein: CASNLDRNTEAFF; CDR3 DNA: TGTGCCAGCAACCTTGACAGGAACACTGAAGCTTTCTTT
J gene: TRBJ1-5; D gene: TRBD1; CDR3 length: 13; clone size: NA; V gene: TRBV5-8; CDR3 protein: CASSLTGDQPQHF; CDR3 DNA: TGTGCCAGCAGCCTGACAGGGGATCAGCCCCAGCATTTT
J gene: TRBJ2-2; D gene: NA; CDR3 length: 11; clone size: NA; V gene: TRBV6-6; CDR3 protein: CASTGTGELFF; CDR3 DNA: TGTGCCAGCACAGGGACCGGGGAGCTGTTTTTT
J gene: TRBJ2-1; D gene: NA; CDR3 length: 14; clone size: NA; V gene: TRBV9; CDR3 protein: CASSVGRAYNEQFF; CDR3 DNA: TGTGCCAGCAGCGTAGGTCGAGCCTACAATGAGCAGTTCTTC